Described below is a single TCR beta chain sequence and its context. Its specificity is not known. Healthy bone marrow donors made up the donors. Nominal health characterized the donors when sampled, though unrecorded immune exposures were likely. This specimen comes from a study of cytomegalovirus exposure and HLA in healthy donors. About the study: T cells numbering approximately 170 million yielded around 120 million unique TCR beta sequences in an earlier analysis. General study results and limits: Association with HLA alleles at 0.05 false discovery rate was found for around 17,000 TCR beta sequences in a later analysis.

V shed 7 bases and J shed 5 bases, with 14 bases lying between them. The CDR3 sequence is 13 residues long. Germline CDR1 is LNHDA and CDR2 is SQIVND (reference sequence). The PCR contained 60 Vbeta and 13 Jbeta primers. Using immunoSEQ multiplex PCR, the repertoire was profiled, and TCRdb retains in-frame clones only, with some absent. The data show approximately 150,000 clones, with around three quarters seen just once and roughly 1.4% held by the top ten. Sequenced: PBMCs. The receptor was isolated from a man aged 40-50 years in good health and CMV-seronegative. The chain joins TRBV19 to TRBJ1-2, with D maybe TRBD1 (5 bases). CDR3 sequence reads: CASTGGDLYGYTF. CDR3 nucleotides: TGTGCCAGTACCGGGGGAGACCTGTATGGCTACACCTTC.